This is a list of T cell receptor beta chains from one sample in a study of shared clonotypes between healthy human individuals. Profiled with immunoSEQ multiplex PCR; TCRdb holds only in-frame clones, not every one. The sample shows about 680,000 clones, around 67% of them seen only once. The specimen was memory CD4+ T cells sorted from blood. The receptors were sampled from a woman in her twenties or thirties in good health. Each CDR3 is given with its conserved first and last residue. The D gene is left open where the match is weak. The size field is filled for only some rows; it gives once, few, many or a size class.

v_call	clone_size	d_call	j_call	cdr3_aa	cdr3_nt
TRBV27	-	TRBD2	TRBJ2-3	CASSSQRGYTDTQYF	TGTGCCAGCAGTTCACAGCGGGGATACACAGATACGCAGTATTTT
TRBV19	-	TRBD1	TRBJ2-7	CASSNPRDRGSGEQYF	TGTGCCAGTAGTAACCCCCGGGACAGGGGGTCCGGCGAGCAGTACTTC
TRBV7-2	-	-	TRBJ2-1	CASSLSGPSSYNEQFF	TGTGCCAGCAGCTTATCTGGGCCGAGCTCCTACAATGAGCAGTTCTTC
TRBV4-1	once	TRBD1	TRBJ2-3	CASSQVSSGTGSLDTQYF	TGCGCCAGCAGCCAAGTGTCCTCCGGGACAGGGAGCTTAGATACGCAGTATTTT
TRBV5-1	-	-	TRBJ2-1	CASSPGDTEGHNEQFF	TGCGCCAGCAGTCCCGGAGACACCGAGGGACACAATGAGCAGTTCTTC
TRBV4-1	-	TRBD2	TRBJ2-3	CASSQAIYRGISGGDTDTQYF	TGCGCCAGCAGCCAGGCAATTTACAGGGGAATTAGCGGGGGAGACACAGATACGCAGTATTTT
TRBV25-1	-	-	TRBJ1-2	CASSDPQGWEYGYTF	TGTGCCAGCAGTGACCCCCAGGGTTGGGAGTATGGCTACACCTTC
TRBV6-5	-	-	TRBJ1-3	CASSYTRTEGNTIYF	TGTGCCAGCAGTTACACTAGGACGGAAGGAAACACCATATATTTT
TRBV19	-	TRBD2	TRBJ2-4	CASSIARWEGSAKNIQYF	TGTGCCAGTAGTATAGCCCGGTGGGAGGGTTCGGCCAAAAACATTCAGTACTTC
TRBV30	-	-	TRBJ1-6	CAWSLPWGRSYNSPLHF	TGTGCCTGGAGCCTCCCTTGGGGACGTTCCTATAATTCACCCCTCCACTTT
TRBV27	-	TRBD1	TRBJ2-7	CASSYLPGQSSYEQYF	TGTGCCAGCAGTTACCTCCCGGGACAGAGCTCCTACGAGCAGTACTTC
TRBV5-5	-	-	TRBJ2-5	CASSSQPDSGVTQYF	TGTGCCAGCAGCTCACAACCGGACAGCGGGGTGACCCAGTACTTC
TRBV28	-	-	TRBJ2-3	CASSTPDTQYF	TGTGCCAGCAGTACTCCAGATACGCAGTATTTT
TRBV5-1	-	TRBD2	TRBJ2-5	CASSSASGGQETQYF	TGCGCCAGCAGCTCCGCTAGCGGGGGTCAAGAGACCCAGTACTTC
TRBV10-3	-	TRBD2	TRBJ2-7	CAISGSKTSGRNEQYF	TGTGCCATCAGTGGCTCGAAGACTAGCGGGAGAAACGAGCAGTACTTC
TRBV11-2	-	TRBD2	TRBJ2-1	CASSPSGLAGANEQFF	TGTGCCAGCAGCCCATCTGGACTAGCGGGAGCCAATGAGCAGTTCTTC
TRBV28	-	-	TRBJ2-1	CASSHRPLAEHYNEQFF	TGTGCCAGCAGTCACCGCCCGTTAGCGGAGCACTACAATGAGCAGTTCTTC
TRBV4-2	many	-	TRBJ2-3	CASSQVVLGLTDTQYF	TGTGCCAGCAGCCAAGTGGTTTTGGGACTGACAGATACGCAGTATTTT
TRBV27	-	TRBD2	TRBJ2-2	CASSRSRGGSTGELFF	TGTGCCAGCAGTCGCTCGCGAGGCGGGAGCACCGGGGAGCTGTTTTTT
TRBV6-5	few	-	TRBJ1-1	CASRDIQGRGTEAFF	TGTGCCAGCAGAGATATACAGGGTCGTGGGACTGAAGCTTTCTTT
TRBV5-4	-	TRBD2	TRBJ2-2	CASSLAGTSYTGELFF	TGTGCCAGCAGCTTGGCCGGGACTAGCTACACCGGGGAGCTGTTTTTT
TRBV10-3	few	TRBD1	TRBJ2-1	CAIHPSGQGADNEQFF	TGTGCCATCCACCCATCGGGACAGGGGGCGGATAATGAGCAGTTCTTC
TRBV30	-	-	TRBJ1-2	CAWTPDSRGYTF	TGTGCCTGGACCCCGGACTCGCGGGGCTACACCTTC
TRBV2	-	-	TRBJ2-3	CASRGESTDTQYF	TGTGCCAGCCGTGGCGAAAGCACAGATACGCAGTATTTT
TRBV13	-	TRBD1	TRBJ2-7	CASSRWGQAYEQYF	TGTGCCAGCAGCCGTTGGGGACAGGCCTACGAGCAGTACTTC